The next 12 T cell receptor beta chains were all read from a single sample in a study of shared clonotypes between healthy human individuals. Using immunoSEQ multiplex PCR, the repertoire was profiled, and TCRdb retains in-frame clones only, with some absent. The sample contains about 320,000 clones, roughly 91% of which appear only once. The sample consisted of memory CD8+ T cells sorted from blood. Subset reported: CD45RO+ cells pooled with CCR7-negative TemRA cells. These receptors originate from a man between 18 and 35 years old in good health.

This clone came up a few times. This chain uses TRBV6-1 with TRBJ2-3, with D perhaps matching TRBD2 (6 bases). Deletions cut 6 bases from V and 2 bases from J, with 15 bases between. This CDR3 is built from 15 residues. Germline V lookup: CDR1 MNHNS, CDR2 SASEGT. CDR3 sequence: CASREDYVLTDTQYF. As DNA, the CDR3 is TGTGCCAGCAGGGAGGACTACGTCCTCACAGATACGCAGTATTTT.

The gene calls are TRBV7-9 and TRBJ2-1, with 12 bases aligning to TRBD2. From germline, CDR1 is SEHNR and CDR2 FQNEAQ (reference sequence). CDR3 size: 16 residues. V lost 5 bases and J lost 2; bases outside the gene matches: 4. CDR3 protein: CASSPGLAGTYNEQFF. Written as DNA, the CDR3 is TGTGCCAGCAGCCCCGGACTAGCGGGAACCTACAATGAGCAGTTCTTC. Full variable domain (outside the CDR3, taken from reference TRBV7-9 and TRBJ2-1): DTGVSQNPRHKITKRGQNVTFRCDPISEHNRLYWYRQTLGQGPEFLTYFQNEAQLEKSRLLSDRFSAERPKGSFSTLEIQRTEQGDSAMYLCASSPGLAGTYNEQFFGPGTRLTVL.

The rearrangement joins TRBV4-2 to TRBJ1-4, with D maybe TRBD1 (5 bases). The V gene's germline CDR1 is LGHNA and CDR2 YNFKEQ. The V end was cut by 3 bases, the J end by 8 bases, with 16 bases between. The CDR3 is made up of 15 amino acids. Written as DNA, the CDR3 is TGTGCCAGCAGCCAGATAGACAGCCTAGAAGAAAAACTGTTTTTT. It translates to CASSQIDSLEEKLFF.

The chain has TRBV15 and TRBJ2-4; 9 bases agree with TRBD1. After removal of 2 bases from V and 6 bases from J, the junction contained 5 bases not matched to a gene. The CDR3 is 15 residues long. Germline CDR1 is LNHNV and CDR2 is YYDKDF (reference sequence). CDR3 in DNA: TGTGCCACCAGCAGACAACAGGGGGCTGGAAACATTCAGTACTTC. This encodes CATSRQQGAGNIQYF. Based on the CDR3 plus reference TRBV15 and TRBJ2-4, the full variable domain is DAMVIQNPRYQVTQFGKPVTLSCSQTLNHNVMYWYQQKSSQAPKLLFHYYDKDFNNEADTPDNFQSRRPNTSFCFLDIRSPGLGDTAMYLCATSRQQGAGNIQYFGAGTRLSVL.

This sequence joins TRBV27 and TRBJ2-7; D possibly corresponds to TRBD2 (6 bases). The CDR3 contains 14 residues. V was shortened by 6 bases and J by 2 bases, with 14 bases between the two germline ends. Germline V lookup: CDR1 MNHEY, CDR2 SMNVEV (reference sequence). This CDR3 reads CASSLREAAYEQYF. As DNA, the CDR3 is TGTGCCAGCAGCCTCAGGGAGGCTGCCTACGAGCAGTACTTC.

The V gene is TRBV7-9, the J gene TRBJ2-5; TRBD2 matches 11 bases. CDR3 length equals 15 residues. The V gene's germline CDR1 is SEHNR and CDR2 FQNEAQ (reference sequence). The trim removed 4 bases at V and 6 bases at J, leaving 7 bases unmatched. The CDR3 DNA reads as TGTGCCAGCAGCTCTGAGACTAGCGGGGCGAAGACCCAGTACTTC. Translation: CASSSETSGAKTQYF.

The chain uses TRBV7-9 and TRBJ2-7; 8 nucleotides agree with TRBD2. The CDR3 has 13 residues. Germline loops: CDR1 SEHNR, CDR2 FQNEAQ (reference sequence). Losses at the gene ends were 5 bases for V and 2 bases for J; bases not matched to a gene: 2. DNA of the CDR3: TGTGCCAGCAGCGTTAGCGGGGCCTACGAGCAGTACTTC. Amino acid sequence: CASSVSGAYEQYF.

The chain joins TRBV4-1 to TRBJ2-1, with 11 nucleotides matching TRBD2. The CDR3 is 16 amino acids. Germline V gene sequence: CDR1 MGHRA, CDR2 YSYEKL. Trimming removed 4 bases from V and 8 bases from J; junction bases left unmatched: 10. This CDR3 is CASSLLLAGEIDEQFF. DNA of the CDR3: TGCGCCAGCAGCCTTCTACTAGCGGGGGAAATCGATGAGCAGTTCTTC.

The CDR3 is CASSTRESGSPTYEQYF. In nucleotides, the CDR3 is TGTGCCAGCTCTACCAGAGAGAGCGGGAGCCCAACCTACGAGCAGTACTTC. The V gene is TRBV18, the J gene TRBJ2-7, with 8 bases identical to TRBD2. V gave up 6 bases and J gave up 2 bases; unmatched junction bases: 15. The CDR3 covers 17 residues. From germline, CDR1 is KGHSH and CDR2 LQKENI.

The rearrangement links TRBV7-9 to TRBJ1-3; D might be TRBD1 (5 bases). The length of the CDR3 is 14 residues. Trimming pared 1 base from V and 9 bases from J, leaving 13 bases between. Germline lookup yields CDR1 SEHNR and CDR2 FQNEAQ (reference sequence). CDR3 sequence reads: CASSLGPVRGTIYF. The CDR3 DNA sequence: TGTGCCAGCAGCTTAGGGCCCGTAAGGGGCACCATATATTTT.

Worth noting for this clone: Different DNA sequences within this sample yield the same CDR3. The chain employs TRBV10-3 and TRBJ2-3, with 9 bases lining up with TRBD1. Germline V lookup: CDR1 ENHRY, CDR2 SYGVKD. With 0 bases clipped from V and 3 bases from J, the junction kept 7 bases outside the gene matches. The CDR3 runs 17 residues. The DNA of the CDR3 is TGTGCCATCAGTGAGTCTTTGGGGACAGGGTTAACAGATACGCAGTATTTT. Translation gives CAISESLGTGLTDTQYF.

CDR3 sequence (DNA): TGTGCCAGCAGCGCGTTAACGGGACAAGCCTACGAGCAGTACTTC. Translated: CASSALTGQAYEQYF. The chain joins TRBV6-5 to TRBJ2-7; D may be TRBD1 (6 bases). With 6 bases removed from V and 2 bases from J, the gap between germline ends came to 17 bases. The germline gives CDR1 MNHEY, CDR2 SVGAGI. This CDR3 has 15 residues.